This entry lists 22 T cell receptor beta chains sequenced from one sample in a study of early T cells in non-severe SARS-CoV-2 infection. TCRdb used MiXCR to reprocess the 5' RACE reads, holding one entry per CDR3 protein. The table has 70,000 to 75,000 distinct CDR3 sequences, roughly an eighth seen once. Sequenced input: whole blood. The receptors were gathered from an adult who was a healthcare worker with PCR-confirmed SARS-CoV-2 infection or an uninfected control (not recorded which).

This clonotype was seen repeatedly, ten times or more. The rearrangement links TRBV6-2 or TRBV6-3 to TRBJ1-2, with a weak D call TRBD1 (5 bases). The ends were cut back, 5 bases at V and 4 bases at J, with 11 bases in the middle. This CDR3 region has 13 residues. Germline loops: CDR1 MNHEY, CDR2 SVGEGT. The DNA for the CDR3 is TGTGCCAGCAGTCCCGACAGCGTCTATGGCTACACCTTC. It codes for CASSPDSVYGYTF.

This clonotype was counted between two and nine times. The DNA of the CDR3 is TGTGCCAGCAGTATTCTTCCCGGGGCCAACAATCAGCCCCAGCATTTT. As protein: CASSILPGANNQPQHF. V is TRBV6-2 or TRBV6-3 and J is TRBJ1-5; TRBD1 is a possible D gene (5 bases). Germline V gives CDR1 MNHEY, CDR2 SVGEGT. Trimming took 5 bases from V and 3 from J, leaving 17 bases between them. The length of the CDR3 is 16 residues.

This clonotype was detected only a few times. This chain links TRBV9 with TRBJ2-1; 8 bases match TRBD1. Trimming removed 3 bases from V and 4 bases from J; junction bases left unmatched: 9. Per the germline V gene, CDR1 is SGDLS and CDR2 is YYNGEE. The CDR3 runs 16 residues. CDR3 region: CASSDLRQGRYNEQFF. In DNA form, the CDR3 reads TGTGCCAGCAGCGACCTCAGACAGGGGCGGTACAATGAGCAGTTCTTC.

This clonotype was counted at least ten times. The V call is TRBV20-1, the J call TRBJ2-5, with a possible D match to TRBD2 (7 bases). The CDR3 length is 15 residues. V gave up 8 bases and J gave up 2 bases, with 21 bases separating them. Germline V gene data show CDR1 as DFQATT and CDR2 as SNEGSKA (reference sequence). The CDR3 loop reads CSTRPGGPVQETQYF. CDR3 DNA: TGCAGTACCAGACCCGGGGGGCCGGTTCAAGAGACCCAGTACTTC.

The CDR3 coding sequence is TGTGCCAGCAGTTCCCGCGGGACAGGGGGCTCTAATGAAAAACTGTTTTTT. It yields the protein CASSSRGTGGSNEKLFF. The chain has TRBV7-9 and TRBJ1-4, with TRBD1 identical over 12 bases. V trimming: 6 bases; J trimming: 3 bases; junction bases outside the gene matches: 8. CDR3 size: 17 residues. The germline V gene encodes CDR1 SEHNR and CDR2 FQNEAQ (reference sequence).

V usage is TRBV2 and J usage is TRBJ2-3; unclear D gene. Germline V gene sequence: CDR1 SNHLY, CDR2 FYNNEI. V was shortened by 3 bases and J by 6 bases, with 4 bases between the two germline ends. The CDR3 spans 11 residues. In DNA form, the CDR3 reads TGTGCCAGCAGTGAGTCGGATACGCAGTATTTT. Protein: CASSESDTQYF. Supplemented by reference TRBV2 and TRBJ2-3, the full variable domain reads EPEVTQTPSHQVTQMGQEVILRCVPISNHLYFYWYRQILGQKVEFLVSFYNNEISEKSEIFDDQFSVERPDGSNFTLKIRSTKLEDSAMYFCASSESDTQYFGPGTRLTVL.

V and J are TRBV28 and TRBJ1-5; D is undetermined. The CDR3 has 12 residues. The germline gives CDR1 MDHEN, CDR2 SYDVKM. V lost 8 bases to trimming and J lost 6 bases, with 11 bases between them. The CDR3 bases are TGTGCCAGCCGGACTGGAGGTCAGCCCCAGCATTTT. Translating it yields CASRTGGQPQHF.

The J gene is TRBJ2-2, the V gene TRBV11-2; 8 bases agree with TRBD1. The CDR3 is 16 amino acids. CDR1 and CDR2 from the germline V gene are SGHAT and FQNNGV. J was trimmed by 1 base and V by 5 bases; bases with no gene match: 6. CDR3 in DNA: TGTGCCAGCAGCGATTGGACAGGGAAGAACACCGGGGAGCTGTTTTTT. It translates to CASSDWTGKNTGELFF. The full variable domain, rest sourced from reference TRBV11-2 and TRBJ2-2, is EAGVAQSPRYKIIEKRQSVAFWCNPISGHATLYWYQQILGQGPKLLIQFQNNGVVDDSQLPKDRFSAERLKGVDSTLKIQPAKLEDSAVYLCASSDWTGKNTGELFFGEGSRLTVL.

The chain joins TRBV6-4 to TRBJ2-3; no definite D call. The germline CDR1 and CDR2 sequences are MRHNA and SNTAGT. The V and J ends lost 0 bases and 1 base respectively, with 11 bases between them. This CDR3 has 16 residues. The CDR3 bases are TGTGCCAGCAGTGACTCGGTGGCAGCCGGCACAGATACGCAGTATTTT. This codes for CASSDSVAAGTDTQYF.

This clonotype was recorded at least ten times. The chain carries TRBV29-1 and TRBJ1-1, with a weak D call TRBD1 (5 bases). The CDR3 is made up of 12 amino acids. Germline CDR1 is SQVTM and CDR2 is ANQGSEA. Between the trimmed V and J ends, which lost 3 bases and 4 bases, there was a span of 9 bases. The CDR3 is CSVEEGTTEAFF. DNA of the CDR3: TGCAGCGTTGAGGAGGGGACCACTGAAGCTTTCTTT.

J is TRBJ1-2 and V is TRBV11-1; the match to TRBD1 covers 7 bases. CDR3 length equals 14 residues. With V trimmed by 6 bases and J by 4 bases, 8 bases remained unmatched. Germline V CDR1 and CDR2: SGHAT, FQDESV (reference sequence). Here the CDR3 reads CASSPTDRLYGYTF. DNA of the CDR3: TGTGCCAGCAGTCCCACGGACAGGCTCTATGGCTACACCTTC.

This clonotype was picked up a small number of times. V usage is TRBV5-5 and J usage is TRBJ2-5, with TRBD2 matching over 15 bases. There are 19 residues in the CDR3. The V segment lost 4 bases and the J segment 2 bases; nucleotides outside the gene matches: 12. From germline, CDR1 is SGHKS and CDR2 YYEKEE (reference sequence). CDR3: CASSTGLAGGTIPQETQYF. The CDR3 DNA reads TGTGCCAGCAGCACCGGACTAGCGGGGGGGACTATCCCACAAGAGACCCAGTACTTC. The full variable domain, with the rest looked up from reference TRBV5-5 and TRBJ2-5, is DAGVTQSPTHLIKTRGQQVTLRCSPISGHKSVSWYQQVLGQGPQFIFQYYEKEERGRGNFPDRFSARQFPNYSSELNVNALLLGDSALYLCASSTGLAGGTIPQETQYFGPGTRLLVL.

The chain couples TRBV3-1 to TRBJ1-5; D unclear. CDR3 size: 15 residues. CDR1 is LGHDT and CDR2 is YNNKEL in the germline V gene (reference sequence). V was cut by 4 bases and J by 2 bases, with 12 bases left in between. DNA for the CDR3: TGTGCCAGCAGCCCTACGATAGGTGGCAATCAGCCCCAGCATTTT. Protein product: CASSPTIGGNQPQHF.

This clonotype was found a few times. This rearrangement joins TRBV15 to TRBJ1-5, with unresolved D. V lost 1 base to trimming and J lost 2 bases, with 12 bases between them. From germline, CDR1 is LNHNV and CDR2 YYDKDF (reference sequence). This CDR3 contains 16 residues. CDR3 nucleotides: TGTGCCACCAGCAGAGGTCGGTTATTGGGCAATCAGCCCCAGCATTTT. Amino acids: CATSRGRLLGNQPQHF.

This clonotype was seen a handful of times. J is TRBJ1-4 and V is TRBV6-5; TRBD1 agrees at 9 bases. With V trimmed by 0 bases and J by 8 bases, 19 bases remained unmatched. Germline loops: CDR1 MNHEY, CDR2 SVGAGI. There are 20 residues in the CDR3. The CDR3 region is CASSYSREGQGSGPVEKLFF. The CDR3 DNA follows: TGTGCCAGCAGTTACTCCCGGGAGGGACAGGGTTCGGGGCCGGTCGAAAAACTGTTTTTT.

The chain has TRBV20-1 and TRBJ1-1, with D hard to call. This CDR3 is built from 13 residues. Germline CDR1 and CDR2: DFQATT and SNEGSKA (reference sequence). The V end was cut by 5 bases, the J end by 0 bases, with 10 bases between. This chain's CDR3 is CSADGIMNTEAFF. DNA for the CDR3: TGCAGTGCTGACGGGATTATGAACACTGAAGCTTTCTTT.

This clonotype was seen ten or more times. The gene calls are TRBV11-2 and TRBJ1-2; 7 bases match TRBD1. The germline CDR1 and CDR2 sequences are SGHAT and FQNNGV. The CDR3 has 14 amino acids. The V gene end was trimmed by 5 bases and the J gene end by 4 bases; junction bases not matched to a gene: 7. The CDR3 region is CASSPLTGSYGYTF. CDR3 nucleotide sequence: TGTGCCAGCAGCCCACTGACAGGGAGCTATGGCTACACCTTC.

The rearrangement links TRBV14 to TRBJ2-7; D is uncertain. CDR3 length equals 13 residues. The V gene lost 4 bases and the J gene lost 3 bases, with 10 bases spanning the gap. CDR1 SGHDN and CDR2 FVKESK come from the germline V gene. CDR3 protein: CASSPLLDYEQYF. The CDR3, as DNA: TGTGCCAGCAGCCCGCTTTTGGACTACGAGCAGTACTTC. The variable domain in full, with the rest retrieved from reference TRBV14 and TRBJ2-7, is EAGVTQFPSHSVIEKGQTVTLRCDPISGHDNLYWYRRVMGKEIKFLLHFVKESKQDESGMPNNRFLAERTGGTYSTLKVQPAELEDSGVYFCASSPLLDYEQYFGPGTRLTVT.

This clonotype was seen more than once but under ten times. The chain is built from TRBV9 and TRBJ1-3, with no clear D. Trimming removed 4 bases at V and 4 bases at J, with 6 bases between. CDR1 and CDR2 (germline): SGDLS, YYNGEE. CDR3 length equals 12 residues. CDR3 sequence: CASSSLGNTIYF. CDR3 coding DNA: TGTGCCAGCAGCTCACTAGGAAACACCATATATTTT.

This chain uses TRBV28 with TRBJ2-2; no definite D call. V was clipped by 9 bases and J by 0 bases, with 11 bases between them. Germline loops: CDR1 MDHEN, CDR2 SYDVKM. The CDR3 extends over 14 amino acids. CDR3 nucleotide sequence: TGTGCCAGTTGGAATCCCGCGAACACCGGGGAGCTGTTTTTT. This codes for CASWNPANTGELFF.

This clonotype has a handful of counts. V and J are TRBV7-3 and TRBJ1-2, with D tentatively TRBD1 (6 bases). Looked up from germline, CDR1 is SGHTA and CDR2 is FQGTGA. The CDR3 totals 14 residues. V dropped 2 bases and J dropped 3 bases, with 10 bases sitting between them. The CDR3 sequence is CASSLSAGDYGYTF. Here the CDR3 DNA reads TGTGCCAGCAGCTTATCCGCAGGGGACTATGGCTACACCTTC.

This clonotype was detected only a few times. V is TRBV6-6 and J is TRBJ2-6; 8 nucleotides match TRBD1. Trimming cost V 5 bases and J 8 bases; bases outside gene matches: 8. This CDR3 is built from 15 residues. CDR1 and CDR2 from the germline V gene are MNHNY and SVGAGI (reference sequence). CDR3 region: CASSAGTGSSNVLTF. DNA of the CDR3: TGTGCCAGCAGTGCCGGGACAGGATCTTCCAACGTCCTGACTTTC.